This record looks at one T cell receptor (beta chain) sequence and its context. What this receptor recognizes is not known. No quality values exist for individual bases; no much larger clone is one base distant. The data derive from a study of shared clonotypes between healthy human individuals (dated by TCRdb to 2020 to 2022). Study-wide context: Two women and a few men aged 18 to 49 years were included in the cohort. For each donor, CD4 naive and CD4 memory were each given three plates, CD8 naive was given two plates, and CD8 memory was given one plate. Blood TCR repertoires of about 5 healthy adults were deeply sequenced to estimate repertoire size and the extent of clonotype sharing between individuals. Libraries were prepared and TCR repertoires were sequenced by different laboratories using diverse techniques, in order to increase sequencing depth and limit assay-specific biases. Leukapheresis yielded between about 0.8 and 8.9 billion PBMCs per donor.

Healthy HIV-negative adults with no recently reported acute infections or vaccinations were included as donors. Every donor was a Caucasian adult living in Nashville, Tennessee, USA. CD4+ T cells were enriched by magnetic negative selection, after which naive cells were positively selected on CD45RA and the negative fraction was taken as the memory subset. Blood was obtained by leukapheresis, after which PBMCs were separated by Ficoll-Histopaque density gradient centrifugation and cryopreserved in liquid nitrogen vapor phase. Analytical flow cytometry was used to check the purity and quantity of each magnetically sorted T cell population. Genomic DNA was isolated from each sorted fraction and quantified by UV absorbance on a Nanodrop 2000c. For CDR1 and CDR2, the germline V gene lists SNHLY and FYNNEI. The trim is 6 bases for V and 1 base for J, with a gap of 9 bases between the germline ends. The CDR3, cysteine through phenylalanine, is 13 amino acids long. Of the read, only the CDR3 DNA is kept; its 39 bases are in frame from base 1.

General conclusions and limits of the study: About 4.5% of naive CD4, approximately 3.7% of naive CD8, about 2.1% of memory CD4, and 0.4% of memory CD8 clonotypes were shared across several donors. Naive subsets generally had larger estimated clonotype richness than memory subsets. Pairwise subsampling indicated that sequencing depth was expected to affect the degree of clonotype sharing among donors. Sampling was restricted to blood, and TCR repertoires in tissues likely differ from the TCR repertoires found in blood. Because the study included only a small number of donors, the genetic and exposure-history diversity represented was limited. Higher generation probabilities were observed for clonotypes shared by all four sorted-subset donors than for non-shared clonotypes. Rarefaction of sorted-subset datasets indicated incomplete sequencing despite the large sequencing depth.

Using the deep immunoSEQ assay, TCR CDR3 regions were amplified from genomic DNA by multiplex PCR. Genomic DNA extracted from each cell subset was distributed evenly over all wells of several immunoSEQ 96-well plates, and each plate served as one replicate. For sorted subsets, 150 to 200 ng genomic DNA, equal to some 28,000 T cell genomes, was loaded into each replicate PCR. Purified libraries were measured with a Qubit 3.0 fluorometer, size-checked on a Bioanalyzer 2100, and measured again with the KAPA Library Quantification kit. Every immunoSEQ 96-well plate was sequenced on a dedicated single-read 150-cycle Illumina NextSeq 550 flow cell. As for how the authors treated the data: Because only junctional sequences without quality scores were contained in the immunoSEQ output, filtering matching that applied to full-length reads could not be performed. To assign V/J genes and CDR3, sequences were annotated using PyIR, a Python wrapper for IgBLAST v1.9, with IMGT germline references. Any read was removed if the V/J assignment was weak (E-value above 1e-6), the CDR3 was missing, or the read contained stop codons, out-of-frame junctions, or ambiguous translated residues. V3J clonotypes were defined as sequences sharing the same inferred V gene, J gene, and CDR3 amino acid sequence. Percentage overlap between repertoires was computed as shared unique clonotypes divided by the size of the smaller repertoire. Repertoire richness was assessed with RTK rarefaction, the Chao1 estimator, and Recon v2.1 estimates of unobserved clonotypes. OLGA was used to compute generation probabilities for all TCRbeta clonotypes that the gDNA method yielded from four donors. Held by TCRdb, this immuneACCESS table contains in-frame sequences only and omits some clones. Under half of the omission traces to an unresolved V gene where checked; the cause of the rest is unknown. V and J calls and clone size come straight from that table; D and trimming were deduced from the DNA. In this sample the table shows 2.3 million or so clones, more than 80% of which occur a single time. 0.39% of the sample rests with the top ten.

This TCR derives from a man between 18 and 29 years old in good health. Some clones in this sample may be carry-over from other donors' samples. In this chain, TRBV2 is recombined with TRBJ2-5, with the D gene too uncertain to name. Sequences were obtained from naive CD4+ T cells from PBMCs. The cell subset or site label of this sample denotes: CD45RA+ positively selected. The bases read TGTGCCAGCAGCGGGCTATCCCAAGAGACCCAGTACTTC. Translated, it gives CASSGLSQETQYF.